A selection of T cell receptor beta chains follows, all from one sample in a study of shared clonotypes between healthy human individuals. Clones were sequenced by immunoSEQ multiplex PCR, and TCRdb holds only the in-frame ones, with some missing. The table includes roughly 1,600,000 clones, approximately 98.5% detected once. The sample taken for sequencing was naive CD4+ T cells sorted from blood. All receptors derive from a man younger than 45 in good health. Both conserved end residues are part of each CDR3. The D gene is left open where the match is weak. Size is omitted from some rows. Given values are once, few, many or a class for expanded clones.

>NA|TRBV9|TRBJ2-5|TRBD2
TGTGCCAGCAGCGTGGGCGGGAGGACGGAAGAGACCCAGTACTTC
CASSVGGRTEETQYF
>NA|TRBV6-5|TRBJ2-7|TRBD2
TGTGCCAGCAGCTCCGGGACTAGCGGGAGCTACGAGCAGTACTTC
CASSSGTSGSYEQYF
>NA|TRBV7-9|TRBJ2-7|TRBD2
TGTGCCAGCAGCTCTTCCCCGGGACTAGCGGGAGTCAACGAGCAGTACTTC
CASSSSPGLAGVNEQYF
>NA|TRBV29-1|TRBJ1-1|NA
TGCAGCGTTGACCCCCTCCCTGCACACGGGCCTAGCACTGAAGCTTTCTTT
CSVDPLPAHGPSTEAFF
>NA|TRBV6-1|TRBJ2-7|NA
TGTGCCAGCAGTGAGCACCTAAACTACGAGCAGTACTTC
CASSEHLNYEQYF
>NA|TRBV18|TRBJ2-7|TRBD2
TGTGCCAGCTCACCTGGGAGGGTAGAATACGAGCAGTACTTC
CASSPGRVEYEQYF
>NA|TRBV29-1|TRBJ2-3|NA
TGCAGCGTTGTAACGGGAGATTACGGAGATACGCAGTATTTT
CSVVTGDYGDTQYF
>NA|TRBV7-9|TRBJ2-7|TRBD1
TGTGCCAGCAGCTCCGGACAGGCGGTCAACGAGCAGTACTTC
CASSSGQAVNEQYF
>NA|TRBV2|TRBJ1-1|NA
TGTGCCAGCAAGAGGACAAGAGTTGGCACTGAAGCTTTCTTT
CASKRTRVGTEAFF
>NA|TRBV7-6|TRBJ1-2|NA
TGTGCCAGCAGCTTAGAGACAGGCCCTAACTATGGCTACACCTTC
CASSLETGPNYGYTF
>NA|TRBV7-3|TRBJ1-5|NA
TGTGCCAGCCTCCTCATCCCAGGGCCGTATAGCAATCAGCCCCAGCATTTT
CASLLIPGPYSNQPQHF
>once|TRBV9|TRBJ2-2|NA
TGTGCCAGCAGCGTAACCCAACTCGGGGAGCTGTTTTTT
CASSVTQLGELFF
>NA|TRBV27|TRBJ2-7|NA
TGTGCCAGCAGTCCCCCCCACTCCTACGAGCAGTACTTC
CASSPPHSYEQYF
>NA|TRBV7-2|TRBJ1-2|NA
TGTGCCAGCAGCTTAGGCCGGGAGGGGTATGGCTACACCTTC
CASSLGREGYGYTF
>NA|TRBV4-1|TRBJ1-5|TRBD1
TGCGCCAGCAGCCTTAGACAGGGCCATCAGCCCCAGCATTTT
CASSLRQGHQPQHF
>NA|TRBV5-6|TRBJ2-1|NA
TGTGCCAGCAGCTTGGGCGGCGGGGCACCTTACAATGAGCAGTTCTTC
CASSLGGGAPYNEQFF
>NA|TRBV6-5|TRBJ2-7|TRBD2
TGTGCCAGCAGTTATAGCGGGAGGGCCCGTGCCATCGAGCAGTACTTC
CASSYSGRARAIEQYF
>NA|TRBV9|TRBJ2-2|NA
TGTGCCAGCAGCCGGGACGCGGGCACCGGGGAGCTGTTTTTT
CASSRDAGTGELFF
>NA|TRBV28|TRBJ1-2|NA
TGTGCCAGCAGTTTATCTCCCGGACTGCCCTATGGCTACACCTTC
CASSLSPGLPYGYTF
>NA|TRBV30|TRBJ1-2|NA
TGTGCCTGGAAGCAGGGTACCTATGGCTACACCTTC
CAWKQGTYGYTF
>NA|TRBV7-6|TRBJ2-2|NA
TGTGCCAGCAGCTTACCTAGGACAGCGGCGCGCGGCACCGGGGAGCTGTTTTTT
CASSLPRTAARGTGELFF
>NA|TRBV5-1|TRBJ1-3|NA
TGCGCCAGCAGCCGGGGGGCACCCTCGTCAAACACCATATATTTT
CASSRGAPSSNTIYF
>NA|TRBV6-5|TRBJ1-1|NA
TGTGCCAGCAGTTGGGGGACCAAAACTGAAGCTTTCTTT
CASSWGTKTEAFF
>NA|TRBV9|TRBJ2-1|NA
TGTGCCAGCAGCGCCAGAGGAGATCCTTCTTACAATGAGCAGTTCTTC
CASSARGDPSYNEQFF
>NA|TRBV6-1|TRBJ2-5|TRBD2
TGTGCCAGCAGGCGGGAGGGGTACCAAGAGACCCAGTACTTC
CASRREGYQETQYF
>NA|TRBV5-1|TRBJ2-1|TRBD2
TGCGCCAGTACAGCAGGGACTAGCGGTTTCGGGGAGCAGTTCTTC
CASTAGTSGFGEQFF
>NA|TRBV29-1|TRBJ2-7|NA
TGCAGCGTTGAATTACAGGGCTACGAGCAGTACTTC
CSVELQGYEQYF
>NA|TRBV18|TRBJ2-1|NA
TGTGCCAGCTCACCAATGGCTTCCAATGAGCAGTTCTTC
CASSPMASNEQFF
>NA|TRBV28|TRBJ1-2|NA
TGTGCCAGCAGTTTGACTACCATAGACTATGGCTACACCTTC
CASSLTTIDYGYTF
>NA|TRBV2|TRBJ1-2|NA
TGTGCCAGCTCCAGGGAAGATGGCTACACCTTC
CASSREDGYTF
>once|TRBV28|TRBJ1-5|NA
TGTGCCAGCAGTACCCGAAATCAGCCCCAGCATTTT
CASSTRNQPQHF
>NA|TRBV2|TRBJ2-1|NA
TGTGCCAGCCAGGCAGCTTTTCGGAATGAGCAGTTCTTC
CASQAAFRNEQFF
>NA|TRBV9|TRBJ2-1|NA
TGTGCCAGCAGCGTTGAGCCGAGCTCCTACAATGAGCAGTTCTTC
CASSVEPSSYNEQFF
>NA|TRBV5-1|TRBJ1-2|NA
TGCGCCAGCAGCTCCGGACTGGGGGCAGGAGGCTACACCTTC
CASSSGLGAGGYTF
>NA|TRBV7-9|TRBJ2-3|NA
TGTGCCAGCAGCCGTTTAAATACGCAGTATTTT
CASSRLNTQYF
>NA|TRBV5-5|TRBJ2-1|TRBD1
TGTGCCAGCAGCTTGCGGCCGACAGGGTTGGATGAGCAGTTCTTC
CASSLRPTGLDEQFF
>NA|TRBV6-1|TRBJ1-1|NA
TGTGCCGTTCCCACTGAAGCTTTCTTT
CAVPTEAFF
>NA|TRBV5-1|TRBJ2-3|NA
TGCGCCAGCAGCTTGGACCCCGCAAATACGCAGTATTTT
CASSLDPANTQYF
>once|TRBV5-1|TRBJ2-7|NA
TGCGCCAGCAGCTTGGTTGCGACTAACTACGAGCAGTACTTC
CASSLVATNYEQYF
>NA|TRBV10-1|TRBJ2-2|NA
TGCGCCAGCAGTGATGAGCGCGCCCCGAACACCGGGGAGCTGTTTTTT
CASSDERAPNTGELFF
>NA|TRBV10-3|TRBJ2-7|NA
TGTGCCATCAGTGCGCGGACCGATAGGGGGGAGCAGTACTTC
CAISARTDRGEQYF
>NA|TRBV14|TRBJ2-7|NA
TGTGCCAGCAGCCAAAGATCCGGGGCTATCTCCTACGAGCAGTACTTC
CASSQRSGAISYEQYF
>NA|TRBV18|TRBJ2-7|NA
TGTGCCAGCTCACCAAGTGGACTGATCTACGAGCAGTACTTC
CASSPSGLIYEQYF
>NA|TRBV6-1|TRBJ1-2|TRBD1
TGTGCCAGCAGGGGACAGGTCTATGGCTACACCTTC
CASRGQVYGYTF
>NA|TRBV5-1|TRBJ2-5|TRBD2
TGCGCCAGCAGCTTTAGCGGGAGAGAGACCCAGTACTTC
CASSFSGRETQYF
>NA|TRBV28|TRBJ2-5|NA
TGTGCCAGCAGTCCCGACAGGACGGGGCCCCGGGAGACCCAGTACTTC
CASSPDRTGPRETQYF
>NA|TRBV15|TRBJ1-2|NA
TGTGCCACCAGCAGAGGTACTGGAGCGGCGGGGTCTTCTGGCTACACCTTC
CATSRGTGAAGSSGYTF
>NA|TRBV5-1|TRBJ2-4|NA
TGCGCCAGCAGCTTGGAAGAAACAGGGATGGCCAAAAACATTCAGTACTTC
CASSLEETGMAKNIQYF
>NA|TRBV4-3|TRBJ2-5|NA
TGCGCCAGCAGCCAAGATCCGGGGGGCAGAGAGACCCAGTACTTC
CASSQDPGGRETQYF
>NA|TRBV6-1|TRBJ1-4|NA
TGTGCCAGCAGCTTTAATGAAAAACTGTTTTTT
CASSFNEKLFF
>NA|TRBV5-1|TRBJ1-2|NA
TGCGCCAGTCGAGAACCTGGGGGCTATGGCTACACCTTC
CASREPGGYGYTF
>NA|TRBV15|TRBJ2-2|NA
TGTGCCACCAGCAGAGTAATGATAGACAGCGGGGAGCTGTTTTTT
CATSRVMIDSGELFF
>NA|TRBV5-1|TRBJ2-1|NA
TGCGCCAGCAGCTCCACTTGGGGGTTGGACAATGAGCAGTTCTTC
CASSSTWGLDNEQFF
>NA|TRBV5-1|TRBJ2-2|NA
TGCGCCAGCAGCCCAGCGGGCGGGATAAACACCGGGGAGCTGTTTTTT
CASSPAGGINTGELFF
>NA|TRBV28|TRBJ2-5|NA
TGTGCCAGCACCCTGGGACGGTACCAAGAGACCCAGTACTTC
CASTLGRYQETQYF
>once|TRBV5-5|TRBJ1-1|NA
TGTGCCAGCAGCCTCGGGACAAGTATTAACACTGAAGCTTTCTTT
CASSLGTSINTEAFF
>NA|TRBV19|TRBJ1-1|TRBD1
TGTGCCAGTATTACGGGCAGGGGGCGCGGGAACACTGAAGCTTTCTTT
CASITGRGRGNTEAFF
>NA|TRBV9|TRBJ1-1|TRBD1
TGTGCCAGCAGCGTAGGGGGGACAGCTACTGAAGCTTTCTTT
CASSVGGTATEAFF
>NA|TRBV6-1|TRBJ2-5|TRBD2
TGTGCCAGCAGACTGGGACTAGTCGTTTTGTACTTC
CASRLGLVVLYF